This TCR beta chain was profiled in a study of PD-L1 blockade in urothelial cancer. Whole-study context: Blood analysis took place 3 weeks (second dose) and 6 weeks after treatment start.

Time point described: peripheral blood 6 weeks after treatment start. Patients in the study were battling locally advanced or metastatic urothelial carcinoma. Synthetic TCR analog templates were spiked into all PCRs individually. Only in-frame clones appear in the TCRdb table, and some are missing; sequencing was by immunoSEQ multiplex PCR. The data show over 100,000 clones, with 75% to 95% seen just once and approximately 3.8% held by the top ten. CDR1 SGHAT and CDR2 FQNNGV come from the germline V gene. V was cut by 4 bases and J by 14 bases, with 18 bases left in between. The CDR3 loop spans 14 amino acids.

Sequenced material: PBMCs, taken around atezolizumab (anti-PD-L1) treatment. This rearrangement joins TRBV11-2 to TRBJ1-6; a possible D gene is TRBD1 (6 bases). This sequence originates from a man aged 55 to 70 with urothelial cancer. The CDR3 DNA follows: TGTGCCAGCAGCTCCCTTAGGACAGACCAGACCCTCCACTTT. Amino acid sequence: CASSSLRTDQTLHF.